This T cell receptor (beta chain) was profiled in a study of persistence of HIV-infected CD4 T cells. Background on the study: Median time on suppressive ART was about eight years.

Stimulation used around 9.1 ug/mL lysate from CMV-infected fibroblasts. Sorting selected CD4+ T cells upregulating both CD40 ligand and CD69. For approximately 17 hours, CD8-depleted PBMCs received anti-CD28/CD49d costimulation, a CD40-blocking antibody and enfuvirtide. Points from the study as a whole: CMV- and Gag-responding cells had lower TCRbeta richness than CD3/CD28-responding cells.

For this clone: The antigen remains undetermined.

Germline lookup yields CDR1 LGHDT and CDR2 YNNKEL (reference sequence). The CDR3 is 17 residues long. The V end was cut by 0 bases, the J end by 5 bases, with 17 bases between. The libraries were made with immunoSEQ version 4 in survey mode. Profiling relied on immunoSEQ multiplex PCR, and the TCRdb table lists in-frame clones only, not all of them. This sample has some 20,000 clones, with almost 65% found just once. Source: CD4+ T cells sorted from PBMCs after roughly 18-hour stimulation, taken from a patient who received antiretroviral therapy. This chain connects TRBV3-1 (or the pseudogene TRBV3-2) to TRBJ2-1; perhaps TRBD2 as D (7 bases). This TCR came from an adult woman with HIV who was CMV-seropositive. The CDR3 spells CASSQEWVRGGNNEQFF. The CDR3 nucleotides read TGTGCCAGCAGCCAAGAATGGGTTAGGGGGGGGAACAATGAGCAGTTCTTC.